This T cell receptor (beta chain) emerged from a study of T cell responses to AZD1222 COVID-19 vaccine. Study-wide results and limits: Repertoires were obtained only post-peak T cell response. Just a handful of people given AZD1222 tested seropositive at baseline.

With regard to this clone: Its antigen is unidentified.

Clones were sequenced by immunoSEQ multiplex PCR, and TCRdb holds only the in-frame ones, with some missing. Of about 93,000 clones in the sample, under 90% were seen once. V was shortened by 3 bases and J by 7 bases, with 12 bases between the two germline ends. The CDR3 has 14 residues. Germline CDR1 is LGHDT and CDR2 is YNNKEL (reference sequence). Material: peripheral blood, obtained on day 0 of MenACWY control vaccination. This TCR derives from an adult in good health. The chain links TRBV3-1 (or the pseudogene TRBV3-2) to TRBJ2-2; no reliable D call. For the CDR3, the DNA is TGTGCCAGCAGCCACCCTAGGTTGAACGGGGAGCTGTTTTTT. The encoded protein is CASSHPRLNGELFF.